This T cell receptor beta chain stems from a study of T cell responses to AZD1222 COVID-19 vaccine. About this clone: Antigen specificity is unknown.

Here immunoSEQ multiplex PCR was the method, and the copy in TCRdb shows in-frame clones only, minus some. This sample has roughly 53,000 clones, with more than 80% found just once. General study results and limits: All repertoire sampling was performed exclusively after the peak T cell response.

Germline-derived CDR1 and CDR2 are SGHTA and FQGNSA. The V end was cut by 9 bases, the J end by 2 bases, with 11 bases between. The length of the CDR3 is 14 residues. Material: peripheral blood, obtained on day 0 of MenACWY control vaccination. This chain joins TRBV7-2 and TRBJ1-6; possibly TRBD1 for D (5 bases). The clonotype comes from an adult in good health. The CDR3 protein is CASGGRAYNSPLHF. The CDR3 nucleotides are TGTGCCAGTGGTGGCAGGGCCTATAATTCACCCCTCCACTTT. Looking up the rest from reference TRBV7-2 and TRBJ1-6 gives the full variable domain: GAGVSQSPSNKVTEKGKDVELRCDPISGHTALYWYRQSLGQGLEFLIYFQGNSAPDKSGLPSDRFSAERTGGSVSTLTIQRTQQEDSAVYLCASGGRAYNSPLHFGNGTRLTVT.